This TCR beta chain was observed in a study of blood T cell repertoires in COVID-19. Study in general: Material from acute and convalescent COVID-19 was sourced from the United States, Italy and Spain. Sample material is recorded as cDNA or gDNA derived from T cells, B-cell-depleted T cells, or PBMCs.

Original handling: Nucleated cell number was recorded as an estimate derived from reference gene primer amplification. Sequencing used immunoSEQ multiplex PCR; TCRdb keeps in-frame clones, though not all of them. V and J calls and clone size are as listed in that table; D and trimming were resolved from the DNA. Found here are just over 95,000 clones, approximately 90% of them singletons; the top ten hold around 5.1%. The sequenced material came from peripheral blood. The receptor was isolated from a man aged 50-59 years with acute or convalescent COVID-19.

In nucleotides, the CDR3 is TGTGCCAGCAGACCCACAGGGGTGGACAATCAGCCCCAGCATTTT. Translating gives CASRPTGVDNQPQHF. J is TRBJ1-5 and V is TRBV6-5; TRBD1 agrees at 7 bases. The CDR3 runs 15 residues. The V gene end was trimmed by 6 bases and the J gene end by 3 bases; junction bases not matched to a gene: 8. Germline V gene data show CDR1 as MNHEY and CDR2 as SVGAGI.